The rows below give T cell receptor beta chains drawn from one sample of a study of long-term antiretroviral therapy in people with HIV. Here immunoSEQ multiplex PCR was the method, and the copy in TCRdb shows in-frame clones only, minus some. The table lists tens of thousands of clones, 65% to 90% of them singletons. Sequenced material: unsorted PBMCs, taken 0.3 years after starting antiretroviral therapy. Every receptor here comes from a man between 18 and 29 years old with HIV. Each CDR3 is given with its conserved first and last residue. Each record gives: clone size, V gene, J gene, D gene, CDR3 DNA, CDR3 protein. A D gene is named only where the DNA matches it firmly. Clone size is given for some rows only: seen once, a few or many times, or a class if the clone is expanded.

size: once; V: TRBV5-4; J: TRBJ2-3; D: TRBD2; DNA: TGTGCCAGCAGTCAGAGCGGGAGGGGAACAGATACGCAGTATTTT; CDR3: CASSQSGRGTDTQYF
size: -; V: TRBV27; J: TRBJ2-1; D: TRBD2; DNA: TGTGCCAGCAGTTGGACTAGCGGGGACTACAATGAGCAGTTCTTC; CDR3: CASSWTSGDYNEQFF
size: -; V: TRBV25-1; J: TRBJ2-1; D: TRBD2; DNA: TGTGCCAGCAGTGAACTCGCGGGAGGCTCCTACAATGAGCAGTTCTTC; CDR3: CASSELAGGSYNEQFF
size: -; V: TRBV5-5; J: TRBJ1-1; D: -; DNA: TGTGCCAGCACCTTAGGGACACTGAACACTGAAGCTTTCTTT; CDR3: CASTLGTLNTEAFF
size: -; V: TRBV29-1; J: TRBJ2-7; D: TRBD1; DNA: TGCAGCGTTGCCTATCCGGGACAGGGGAACGAGCAGTACTTC; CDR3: CSVAYPGQGNEQYF
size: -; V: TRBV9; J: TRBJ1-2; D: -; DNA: TGTGCCAGCAGCGTTGGGGTCCATGGCTACACCTTC; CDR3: CASSVGVHGYTF
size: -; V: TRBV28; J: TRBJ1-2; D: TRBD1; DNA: TGTGCCAGCAGTTTTGGACAGGGAAGTGTCTATGGCTACACCTTC; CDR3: CASSFGQGSVYGYTF
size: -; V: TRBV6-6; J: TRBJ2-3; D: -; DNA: TGTGCCAGCAGTTGGCAGGGGCCTAGCACAGATACGCAGTATTTT; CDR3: CASSWQGPSTDTQYF
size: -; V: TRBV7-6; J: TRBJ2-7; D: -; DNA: TGTGCCAGCAGACGGGACTCCAAGGCGGGCGAGCAGTACTTC; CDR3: CASRRDSKAGEQYF
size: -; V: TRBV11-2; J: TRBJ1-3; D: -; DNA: TGTGCCAGCAGCCCGATGGGCCACACTGGAAACACCATATATTTT; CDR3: CASSPMGHTGNTIYF
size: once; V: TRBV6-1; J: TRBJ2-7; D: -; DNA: TGTGCCAGCAGTGAAGTATTAGCGGCCTACTACGAGCAGTACTTC; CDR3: CASSEVLAAYYEQYF
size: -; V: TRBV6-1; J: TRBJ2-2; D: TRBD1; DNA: TGTGCCAGCAGTGTGGACAGGTGGGAGGGGGAGCTGTTTTTT; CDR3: CASSVDRWEGELFF
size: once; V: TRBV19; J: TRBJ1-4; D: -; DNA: TGTGCCAGTAGCCATCCGGGTCCAACTAATGAAAAACTGTTTTTT; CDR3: CASSHPGPTNEKLFF
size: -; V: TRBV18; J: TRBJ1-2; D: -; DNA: TGTGCCAGCTCACCACCAGGGGTTGACTATGGCTACACCTTC; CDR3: CASSPPGVDYGYTF
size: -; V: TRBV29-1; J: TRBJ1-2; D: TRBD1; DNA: TGCAGCGCAGATAACAGGGGGCTTACCCTAAACTATGGCTACACCTTC; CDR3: CSADNRGLTLNYGYTF
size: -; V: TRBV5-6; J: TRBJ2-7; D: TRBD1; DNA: TGTGCCAGCAGCTCTTGGACAGGTTTACCCTACGAGCAGTACTTC; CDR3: CASSSWTGLPYEQYF
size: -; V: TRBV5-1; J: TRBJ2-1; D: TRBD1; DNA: TGCGCCAGCAGCTCCGGGTTTGGACAGGGGGCCAATGAGCAGTTCTTC; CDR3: CASSSGFGQGANEQFF
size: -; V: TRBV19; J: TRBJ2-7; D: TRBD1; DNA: TGTGCCAGTACGGGACAGGGGGCCTCCGAGCAGTACTTC; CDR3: CASTGQGASEQYF
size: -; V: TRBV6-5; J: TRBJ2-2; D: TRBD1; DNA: TGTGCCAGCAGGAGGGGGCTCGGGAACACCGGGGAGCTGTTTTTT; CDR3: CASRRGLGNTGELFF
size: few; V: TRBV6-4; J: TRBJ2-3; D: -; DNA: TGTGCCAGCAGTTACTCTAGCACAGATACGCAGTATTTT; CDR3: CASSYSSTDTQYF
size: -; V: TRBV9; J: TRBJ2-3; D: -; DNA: TGTGCCAGCAGCCTGACGAGCACAGATACGCAGTATTTT; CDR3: CASSLTSTDTQYF
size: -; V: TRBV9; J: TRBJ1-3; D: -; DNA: TGTGCCAGCAGCGTCGGGACTGGAAACACCATATATTTT; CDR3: CASSVGTGNTIYF
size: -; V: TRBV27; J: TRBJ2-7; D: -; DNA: TGTGCCAGCAGTTTAGGGGCGGGCTACGAGCAGTACTTC; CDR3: CASSLGAGYEQYF
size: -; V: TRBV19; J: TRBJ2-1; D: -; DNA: TGTGCCAGTAGTATAGAACTAGACACATGGCGGTTCTTC; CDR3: CASSIELDTWRFF
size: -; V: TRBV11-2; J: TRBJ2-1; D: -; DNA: TGTGCCAGCAGCGTCGGAGGGACCAGCTTCACCTACAATGAGCAGTTCTTC; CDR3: CASSVGGTSFTYNEQFF